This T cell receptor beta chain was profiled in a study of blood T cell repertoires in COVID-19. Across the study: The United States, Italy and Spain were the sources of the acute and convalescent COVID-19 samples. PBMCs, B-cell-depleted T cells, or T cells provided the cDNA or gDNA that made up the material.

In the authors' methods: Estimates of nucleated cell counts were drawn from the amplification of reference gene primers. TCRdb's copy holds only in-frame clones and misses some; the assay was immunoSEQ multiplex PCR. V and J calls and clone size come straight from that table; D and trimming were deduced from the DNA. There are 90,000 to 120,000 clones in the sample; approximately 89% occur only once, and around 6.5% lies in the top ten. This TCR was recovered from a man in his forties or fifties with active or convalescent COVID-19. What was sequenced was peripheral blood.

In DNA form, the CDR3 reads TGTGCCACCAGCAGAGGGGCAGGACAAGAGACCCAGTACTTC. Its translation: CATSRGAGQETQYF. This chain joins TRBV15 and TRBJ2-5; D gene uncertain. The germline V gene encodes CDR1 LNHNV and CDR2 YYDKDF (reference sequence). With 1 base removed from V and 2 bases from J, the gap between germline ends came to 8 bases. The CDR3 is made up of 14 amino acids.